This entry lists 8 T cell receptor beta chains sequenced from one sample in a study of OX40 agonist ivuxolimab in advanced cancers. Some clones are missing from TCRdb's copy, which holds only in-frame ones; the method was immunoSEQ multiplex PCR. In the table there are about 81,000 clones, approximately 94% of which are singletons. The source material was CD4+ or CD8+ T cells sorted from blood, sampled in a trial of the OX40 agonist ivuxolimab. These receptors came from an adult with an advanced solid tumor such as melanoma, head and neck, liver or kidney cancer.

V is TRBV27 and J is TRBJ1-5; no clear D. This CDR3 comprises 14 residues. Germline CDR1 and CDR2: MNHEY and SMNVEV (reference sequence). V lost 3 bases to trimming and J lost 3 bases, with 9 bases between them. CDR3 sequence: CASSFGRDNQPQHF. For the CDR3, the DNA is TGTGCCAGCAGTTTTGGGAGGGACAATCAGCCCCAGCATTTT.

V gene TRBV10-2 combines with J gene TRBJ2-3, with D unresolved. V was clipped by 7 bases and J by 1 base, with 9 bases between them. CDR1 and CDR2 from the germline V gene are WSHSY and SAAADI. The length of the CDR3 is 13 residues. The CDR3 loop reads CASTDWGTDTQYF. The CDR3 region has the DNA TGCGCCAGCACCGATTGGGGCACAGATACGCAGTATTTT.

The rearrangement joins TRBV5-5 to TRBJ2-7, with D perhaps TRBD1 (6 bases). The germline CDR1 and CDR2 sequences are SGHKS and YYEKEE (reference sequence). The CDR3 sequence is 13 residues long. The V gene lost 4 bases and the J gene lost 3 bases, with 11 bases spanning the gap. The CDR3 DNA is TGTGCCAGCAGCCAAGGACAGAACTACGAGCAGTACTTC. Translating gives CASSQGQNYEQYF.

CDR3 nucleotide sequence: TGTGCCAGCAGTTTTGGAGGGGGCGATCACGGGGAGCTGTTTTTT. Its translation is CASSFGGGDHGELFF. The chain employs TRBV27 and TRBJ2-2; perhaps TRBD1 as D (7 bases). V was trimmed by 3 bases and J by 7 bases, leaving 15 bases between them. The CDR3 is 15 amino acids. From germline, CDR1 is MNHEY and CDR2 SMNVEV (reference sequence).

The chain employs TRBV9 and TRBJ2-1, with D unclear. From germline, CDR1 is SGDLS and CDR2 YYNGEE. This CDR3 is built from 15 residues. The V gene lost 0 bases and the J gene lost 0 bases, with 7 bases spanning the gap. The CDR3 spells CASSVVGSSYNEQFF. Here the CDR3 DNA reads TGTGCCAGCAGCGTAGTGGGAAGCTCCTACAATGAGCAGTTCTTC.

This clone was recorded a few times. The chain recombines TRBV9 with TRBJ1-1; no firm D call. V dropped 3 bases and J dropped 3 bases, with 6 bases sitting between them. CDR3 size: 12 residues. The V gene's germline CDR1 is SGDLS and CDR2 YYNGEE. Here the CDR3 DNA reads TGTGCCAGCAGCGCGGATGACACTGAAGCTTTCTTT. Its translation: CASSADDTEAFF.

Details on this clone: The junction departs from the called germline gene at one end, perhaps through a read error. V usage is TRBV27 and J usage is TRBJ2-1; the match to TRBD2 covers 7 bases. Germline V gene sequence: CDR1 MNHEY, CDR2 SMNVEV (reference sequence). The CDR3 extends over 8 amino acids. CDR3 loop: CEAGQQFF. The CDR3 coding sequence is TGCGAAGCGGGACAGCAGTTCTTC.

The chain recombines TRBV6-6 with TRBJ1-1; D uncertain. The CDR3 totals 13 residues. The ends were cut back, 2 bases at V and 1 base at J, with 5 bases in the middle. Per the germline V gene, CDR1 is MNHNY and CDR2 is SVGAGI (reference sequence). CDR3 amino acids: CASSYRANTEAFF. CDR3 nucleotides: TGTGCCAGCAGTTACCGGGCGAACACTGAAGCTTTCTTT.